The 25 T cell receptor beta chains below all came from one sample that was sequenced in a study of blood T cell repertoires in COVID-19. Repertoires were generated with immunoSEQ multiplex PCR, while TCRdb's copy carries only in-frame clones and drops some. Of 450,000 or so clones in the sample, about 91% are singletons; the top ten hold around 0.95%. The sample taken for sequencing was peripheral blood. The receptors come from a man between 18 and 35 years old with COVID-19, enrolled during active disease.

The chain links TRBV11-2 to TRBJ2-1; 7 bases align to TRBD2. This CDR3 is 15 amino acids long. The V gene end was trimmed by 5 bases and the J gene end by 6 bases; junction bases not matched to a gene: 10. Germline-derived CDR1 and CDR2 are SGHAT and FQNNGV. Here the CDR3 DNA reads TGTGCCAGCAGCGCAGGGACTACCCAAGGCAATGAGCAGTTCTTC. Translating it yields CASSAGTTQGNEQFF.

This clone occurred a few times. The rearrangement links TRBV11-3 to TRBJ1-6; D gene unclear. V was trimmed by 6 bases and J by 10 bases, leaving 19 bases between them. The CDR3 contains 15 residues. Germline V gene sequence: CDR1 SGHNT, CDR2 YENEEA. CDR3 protein: CASSLDGSEGSPLHF. The CDR3, as DNA: TGTGCCAGCAGTCTCGACGGCTCGGAGGGATCACCCCTCCACTTT.

The V call is TRBV3-1 (or the pseudogene TRBV3-2), the J call TRBJ2-2, with 9 nucleotides matching TRBD2. The CDR3 is 18 residues long. V lost 1 base to trimming and J lost 6 bases; unmatched junction nucleotides: 12. CDR1 is LGHDT and CDR2 is YNNKEL in the germline V gene (reference sequence). The CDR3 region has the DNA TGTGCCAGCAGCCAAGGGTCTAGCGGGAATTCAGTGCCCGGGGAGCTGTTTTTT. Its protein product is CASSQGSSGNSVPGELFF.

The gene calls are TRBV19 and TRBJ1-1; 8 bases are a match to TRBD1. Germline V gene lookup returns CDR1 LNHDA and CDR2 SQIVND (reference sequence). The CDR3 spans 12 residues. V lost 11 bases, J lost 7 bases, and 9 bases stayed unmatched. CDR3 region: CASSQGGGEAFF. As DNA, the CDR3 is TGTGCCTCATCACAGGGGGGCGGTGAAGCTTTCTTT.

V is TRBV30 and J is TRBJ2-7; 12 positions match TRBD2. This CDR3 comprises 16 residues. Looked up from germline, CDR1 is GTSNPN and CDR2 is SVGIG (reference sequence). V was clipped by 2 bases and J by 2 bases; unmatched bases: 7. The CDR3 DNA reads TGTGCCTGGAGTCGGGGACTAGCGGGTTCTACCTACGAGCAGTACTTC. Translation: CAWSRGLAGSTYEQYF.

The chain couples TRBV6-1 to TRBJ2-3; no clear D gene. The CDR3 has 18 residues. V lost 1 base, J lost 4 bases, and 21 bases lay in between. Germline values: CDR1 MNHNS, CDR2 SASEGT. Written as DNA, the CDR3 is TGTGCCAGCAGTGAAGGGAGAGGCTCCTACAACTTGGCAGATACGCAGTATTTT. This codes for CASSEGRGSYNLADTQYF.

The J gene is TRBJ2-1, the V gene TRBV11-2; no reliable D call. Trimming removed 6 bases at V and 7 bases at J, with 13 bases between. In germline, CDR1 is SGHAT, CDR2 FQNNGV. The CDR3 runs 13 residues. The CDR3 loop is CASRRLGGNEQFF. CDR3 nucleotides: TGTGCCAGCAGGAGACTTGGCGGAAATGAGCAGTTCTTC.

The rearrangement joins TRBV9 to TRBJ2-3; 16 bases line up with TRBD2. This CDR3 spans 20 amino acids. The germline V gene has CDR1 SGDLS and CDR2 YYNGEE. The V and J ends lost 4 bases and 2 bases, in that order; junction bases with no gene match: 13. The CDR3 DNA is TGTGCCAGCAGCCCCTTCGGGACTAGCGGGAGGGCCACTTTCACAGATACGCAGTATTTT. It encodes CASSPFGTSGRATFTDTQYF. The complete variable domain, with remaining parts taken from reference TRBV9 and TRBJ2-3, reads DSGVTQTPKHLITATGQRVTLRCSPRSGDLSVYWYQQSLDQGLQFLIQYYNGEERAKGNILERFSAQQFPDLHSELNLSSLELGDSALYFCASSPFGTSGRATFTDTQYFGPGTRLTVL.

This chain joins TRBV7-9 and TRBJ2-5; a possible D gene is TRBD2 (7 bases). Trimming cost V 4 bases and J 2 bases, with 20 bases left between them. This CDR3 spans 17 amino acids. Germline CDR1 reads SEHNR; CDR2 reads FQNEAQ (reference sequence). The CDR3 spells CASSSGGTEGVQETQYF. In nucleotides, the CDR3 is TGTGCCAGCAGCTCGGGAGGCACCGAGGGGGTACAAGAGACCCAGTACTTC.

The chain couples TRBV29-1 to TRBJ2-7; 10 bases are a match to TRBD1. The germline V gene encodes CDR1 SQVTM and CDR2 ANQGSEA. With 5 bases clipped from V and 7 bases from J, the junction kept 5 bases outside the gene matches. The CDR3 is 12 amino acids. The CDR3 DNA reads TGCAGCGTTCGACAGGGGGCGAGGGAGCAGTACTTC. This sequence encodes CSVRQGAREQYF.

This clone appeared a few times. The rearrangement joins TRBV6-2 or TRBV6-3 to TRBJ2-7, with TRBD2 matching over 7 bases. Per germline, CDR1 MNHEY and CDR2 SVGEGT. This CDR3 contains 15 residues. With V trimmed by 5 bases and J by 0 bases, 7 bases remained unmatched. CDR3 loop: CASSRGGSGSYEQYF. As DNA, the CDR3 is TGTGCCAGCAGTAGAGGCGGGAGTGGCTCCTACGAGCAGTACTTC.

This clone was seen more than once but under ten times. The chain recombines TRBV7-6 with TRBJ2-1; 9 nucleotides match TRBD1. The CDR3 length is 15 residues. Unmatched junction bases numbered 11, after V lost 5 bases and J lost 9 bases. Germline V gene sequence: CDR1 SGHVS, CDR2 FNYEAQ. This CDR3 reads CASSPQGAPRGEQFF. CDR3 in DNA: TGTGCCAGCAGCCCACAGGGGGCGCCCCGGGGTGAGCAGTTCTTC.

The genes are TRBV19 and TRBJ1-1; TRBD1 is a possible D gene (6 bases). V shed 3 bases and J shed 5 bases, with 13 bases lying between them. CDR1 and CDR2 from the germline V gene are LNHDA and SQIVND (reference sequence). The CDR3 is 14 residues long. CDR3 in DNA: TGTGCCAGTAGTATCGGGGGGCCTCGAACTGAAGCTTTCTTT. Its translation: CASSIGGPRTEAFF. Full variable domain (outside the CDR3, taken from reference TRBV19 and TRBJ1-1): DGGITQSPKYLFRKEGQNVTLSCEQNLNHDAMYWYRQDPGQGLRLIYYSQIVNDFQKGDIAEGYSVSREKKESFPLTVTSAQKNPTAFYLCASSIGGPRTEAFFGQGTRLTVV.

The rearrangement joins TRBV19 to TRBJ2-5, with 8 bases lining up with TRBD1. The germline V gene encodes CDR1 LNHDA and CDR2 SQIVND (reference sequence). The CDR3 sequence is 17 residues long. V lost 1 base and J lost 5; bases outside the gene matches: 12. The CDR3 here is CASSIGKDRVSPETQYF. Written as DNA, the CDR3 is TGTGCCAGTAGTATAGGGAAGGACAGGGTGAGCCCGGAGACCCAGTACTTC. The complete variable domain, with remaining parts taken from reference TRBV19 and TRBJ2-5, reads DGGITQSPKYLFRKEGQNVTLSCEQNLNHDAMYWYRQDPGQGLRLIYYSQIVNDFQKGDIAEGYSVSREKKESFPLTVTSAQKNPTAFYLCASSIGKDRVSPETQYFGPGTRLLVL.

The rearrangement links TRBV30 to TRBJ2-5; D gene unclear. V was cut by 3 bases and J by 2 bases, with 4 bases left in between. Germline V gives CDR1 GTSNPN, CDR2 SVGIG (reference sequence). CDR3 length: 11 amino acids. CDR3 region: CAWREQETQYF. Here the CDR3 DNA reads TGTGCCTGGAGAGAGCAAGAGACCCAGTACTTC.

The chain's CDR3 is CASSPSDRHTIYF. In DNA form, the CDR3 reads TGTGCCAGCAGCCCATCTGACAGGCACACCATATATTTT. V gene TRBV11-3 combines with J gene TRBJ1-3, with D perhaps TRBD1 (6 bases). The V gene lost 5 bases and the J gene lost 8 bases, with 13 bases spanning the gap. This CDR3 has 13 amino acids. The V gene's germline CDR1 is SGHNT and CDR2 YENEEA.

As to this clone: Other DNA sequences in the sample encode the same CDR3. The chain joins TRBV2 to TRBJ1-1, with D possibly being TRBD1 (6 bases). Per germline, CDR1 SNHLY and CDR2 FYNNEI. The CDR3 extends over 13 amino acids. V was pared by 6 bases and J by 1 base, with 9 bases between. Here the CDR3 DNA reads TGTGCCAGCAGAGACAGGCCGAACACTGAAGCTTTCTTT. This encodes CASRDRPNTEAFF.

The rearrangement joins TRBV19 to TRBJ1-5, with 9 bases aligning to TRBD1. The germline CDR1 and CDR2 sequences are LNHDA and SQIVND (reference sequence). The CDR3 length is 18 residues. After removal of 3 bases from V and 0 bases from J, the junction contained 9 bases not matched to a gene. This chain's CDR3 is CASSMNRDRVYSNQPQHF. The DNA of the CDR3 is TGTGCCAGTAGTATGAACCGGGACAGGGTTTATAGCAATCAGCCCCAGCATTTT. Together with reference TRBV19 and TRBJ1-5, the CDR3 gives the full variable domain: DGGITQSPKYLFRKEGQNVTLSCEQNLNHDAMYWYRQDPGQGLRLIYYSQIVNDFQKGDIAEGYSVSREKKESFPLTVTSAQKNPTAFYLCASSMNRDRVYSNQPQHFGDGTRLSIL.

J is TRBJ2-1 and V is TRBV19; 10 bases line up with TRBD1. The CDR3 covers 13 residues. The ends lost 1 base at V and 14 bases at J; junction bases unmatched: 5. Germline CDR1 and CDR2: LNHDA and SQIVND (reference sequence). DNA of the CDR3: TGTGCCAGTAGTATAGGTCTAGGACAGGGGGAGTTCTTC. Translating it yields CASSIGLGQGEFF. Looking up the rest from reference TRBV19 and TRBJ2-1 gives the full variable domain: DGGITQSPKYLFRKEGQNVTLSCEQNLNHDAMYWYRQDPGQGLRLIYYSQIVNDFQKGDIAEGYSVSREKKESFPLTVTSAQKNPTAFYLCASSIGLGQGEFFGPGTRLTVL.

The rearrangement joins TRBV6-2 or TRBV6-3 to TRBJ1-4; D gene ambiguous. The CDR3 contains 15 residues. Germline CDR1 MNHEY, CDR2 SVGEGT. V shed 2 bases and J shed 7 bases, with 14 bases lying between them. CDR3: CASSYRRGVGEKLFF. In nucleotides, the CDR3 is TGTGCCAGCAGTTACCGTCGCGGGGTAGGTGAAAAACTGTTTTTT.

The chain combines TRBV7-9 with TRBJ1-1; tentative D call: TRBD1 (6 bases). Trimming pared 3 bases from V and 2 bases from J, leaving 13 bases between. From germline, CDR1 is SEHNR and CDR2 FQNEAQ (reference sequence). The CDR3 covers 15 residues. CDR3 DNA sequence: TGTGCCAGCAGCTTTGTAAGGGGGGGAAACACTGAAGCTTTCTTT. This translates into CASSFVRGGNTEAFF.

V gene TRBV11-2 combines with J gene TRBJ1-4; possibly TRBD1 for D (6 bases). CDR3 length: 16 residues. V was pared by 2 bases and J by 4 bases, with 14 bases between. CDR1 is SGHAT and CDR2 is FQNNGV in the germline V gene. For the CDR3, the DNA is TGTGCCAGCAGCTTATTGGGGGCAGGGGTTAATGAAAAACTGTTTTTT. Encoded protein: CASSLLGAGVNEKLFF.

This clone is a singleton in its sample. The CDR3 coding sequence is TGTGCCACCAGCACTAGACAGGCAACCGACCGTGGCAATCAGCCCCAGCATTTT. Its translation is CATSTRQATDRGNQPQHF. This chain connects TRBV15 to TRBJ1-5, with a possible D match to TRBD1 (6 bases). This CDR3 region has 18 residues. V gave up 4 bases and J gave up 2 bases, with 21 bases separating them. Germline V gives CDR1 LNHNV, CDR2 YYDKDF (reference sequence).

The CDR3 spells CASRSRGTTDTQYF. In DNA, the CDR3 is TGTGCCAGCAGGAGCAGGGGGACGACAGATACGCAGTATTTT. The genes are TRBV6-6 and TRBJ2-3, with 7 bases fitting TRBD1. V lost 6 bases and J lost 3; bases outside the gene matches: 6. The CDR3 consists of 14 residues. CDR1 MNHNY and CDR2 SVGAGI come from the germline V gene (reference sequence).

The rearrangement joins TRBV11-2 to TRBJ1-1; no reliable D call. The CDR3 extends over 13 amino acids. V lost 2 bases and J lost 3, with 7 bases in between. CDR1 and CDR2 from the germline V gene are SGHAT and FQNNGV. The DNA for the CDR3 is TGTGCCAGCAGCTTAACGGGTTACACTGAAGCTTTCTTT. Translated: CASSLTGYTEAFF. The full variable domain, its missing parts supplied by reference TRBV11-2 and TRBJ1-1, is EAGVAQSPRYKIIEKRQSVAFWCNPISGHATLYWYQQILGQGPKLLIQFQNNGVVDDSQLPKDRFSAERLKGVDSTLKIQPAKLEDSAVYLCASSLTGYTEAFFGQGTRLTVV.